A single sample gave rise to the 26 T cell receptor beta chains below, sequenced in a study of CD8 T cells in ankylosing spondylitis. MiXCR, applied by TCRdb to the 5' RACE reads, yields one record per CDR3 protein. The sample has roughly 97,000 distinct CDR3 sequences, about 7.7% seen once. Sequenced sample: blood, either unsorted or a sorted T cell fraction (not recorded which). These receptors were obtained from a male donor with ankylosing spondylitis or in good health (not recorded which).

This clonotype has ten or more counts. V is TRBV12-3 or TRBV12-4 and J is TRBJ1-3; D not certain. Trimming pared 4 bases from V and 1 base from J, leaving 8 bases between. The CDR3 has 14 residues. In nucleotides, the CDR3 is TGTGCCAGCAGTTGGCGCCTTTCTGGAAACACCATATATTTT. The encoded protein is CASSWRLSGNTIYF.

The chain uses TRBV5-6 and TRBJ2-5, with D perhaps TRBD1 (6 bases). The V gene lost 4 bases and the J gene lost 3 bases, with 10 bases spanning the gap. This CDR3 has 13 residues. Germline-derived CDR1 and CDR2 are SGHDT and YYEEEE. CDR3 sequence: CASSPRGEETQYF. DNA for the CDR3: TGTGCCAGCAGCCCCAGGGGAGAAGAGACCCAGTACTTC.

This clonotype showed up just a few times. The chain couples TRBV7-2 to TRBJ1-1; unclear D gene. V dropped 4 bases and J dropped 1 base, with 7 bases sitting between them. Germline V gene lookup returns CDR1 SGHTA and CDR2 FQGNSA. The CDR3 runs 13 residues. Written as DNA, the CDR3 is TGTGCCAGCAGCTCCCGGACGAACACTGAAGCTTTCTTT. As protein: CASSSRTNTEAFF.

The table lists this clonotype with many counts. This chain connects TRBV7-3 to TRBJ2-6; the D gene is possibly TRBD1 (6 bases). The CDR3 has 18 amino acids. Germline CDR1 SGHTA, CDR2 FQGTGA. V lost 5 bases and J lost 0, with 17 bases in between. The DNA of the CDR3 is TGTGCCAGCAGCCCACAAGGCACAGGGAGCTCTGGGGCCAACGTCCTGACTTTC. This translates into CASSPQGTGSSGANVLTF.

Many counts were recorded for this clonotype. This chain connects TRBV14 to TRBJ2-1; weak D call: TRBD2 (5 bases). CDR1 and CDR2 from the germline V gene are SGHDN and FVKESK. The V end was cut by 4 bases, the J end by 8 bases, with 12 bases between. The CDR3 consists of 13 residues. The CDR3: CASSPRRSYEQFF. CDR3 nucleotides: TGTGCCAGCAGCCCCAGGAGGTCCTATGAGCAGTTCTTC. Combining the CDR3 with reference TRBV14 and TRBJ2-1 gives the whole variable domain EAGVTQFPSHSVIEKGQTVTLRCDPISGHDNLYWYRRVMGKEIKFLLHFVKESKQDESGMPNNRFLAERTGGTYSTLKVQPAELEDSGVYFCASSPRRSYEQFFGPGTRLTVL.

This clonotype was seen many times. This chain joins TRBV20-1 and TRBJ1-1; D is perhaps TRBD1 (5 bases). This CDR3 spans 14 amino acids. Trimming shortened V by 5 bases and J by 1 base, and 14 bases separated the two germline ends. CDR1 and CDR2 from the germline V gene are DFQATT and SNEGSKA (reference sequence). CDR3 amino acids: CSAGRPGWNTEAFF. The CDR3 region has the DNA TGCAGTGCTGGACGGCCAGGGTGGAACACTGAAGCTTTCTTT.

This clonotype was observed a handful of times. The rearrangement joins TRBV7-2 to TRBJ2-2, with D perhaps TRBD2 (5 bases). Trimming removed 5 bases at V and 2 bases at J, with 9 bases between. This CDR3 region has 14 residues. Germline V CDR1 and CDR2: SGHTA, FQGNSA. CDR3 in DNA: TGTGCCAGCAGCAATGGGAGAAACACCGGGGAGCTGTTTTTT. Translated, it gives CASSNGRNTGELFF.

This clonotype was picked up many times. The J gene is TRBJ2-1, the V gene TRBV27; TRBD1 matches 9 bases. The V segment lost 8 bases and the J segment 2 bases; nucleotides outside the gene matches: 1. Germline lookup yields CDR1 MNHEY and CDR2 SMNVEV (reference sequence). This CDR3 is built from 13 residues. Here the CDR3 DNA reads TGTGCCAGCCGGGACAGGGCCTACAATGAGCAGTTCTTC. Its translation: CASRDRAYNEQFF.

This clonotype appeared many times. V usage is TRBV5-1 and J usage is TRBJ1-2, with a possible D match to TRBD1 (6 bases). This CDR3 has 15 residues. CDR1 is SGHRS, CDR2 YFSETQ, per germline. Trimming shortened V by 4 bases and J by 6 bases, and 19 bases separated the two germline ends. Here the CDR3 reads CASSVTGYLSDGYTF. CDR3 sequence (DNA): TGCGCCAGCAGCGTGACAGGATACCTTTCTGATGGCTACACCTTC.

This clonotype came up many times. CDR3 coding DNA: TGTGCCAGCAGCAACAGGGTCGAGACCCAGTACTTC. Translating it yields CASSNRVETQYF. This chain uses TRBV6-2 or TRBV6-3 with TRBJ2-5, with D tentatively TRBD1 (6 bases). CDR3 length: 12 residues. The V end was cut by 6 bases, the J end by 5 bases, with 10 bases between. Germline CDR1 MNHEY, CDR2 SVGEGT.

Only a few counts were recorded for this clonotype. The J gene is TRBJ1-1, the V gene TRBV7-2, with a weak D call TRBD1 (6 bases). Trimming removed 1 base at V and 2 bases at J, with 17 bases between. CDR1 SGHTA and CDR2 FQGNSA come from the germline V gene. This CDR3 has 17 amino acids. Here the CDR3 DNA reads TGTGCCAGCAGCTTAGTAGGGGGGGCGCAGGGAAACACTGAAGCTTTCTTT. As protein: CASSLVGGAQGNTEAFF.

This sequence joins TRBV3-1 and TRBJ2-7; D remains ambiguous. V was trimmed by 3 bases and J by 2 bases, leaving 5 bases between them. Germline V gene data show CDR1 as LGHDT and CDR2 as YNNKEL (reference sequence). The CDR3 spans 12 residues. The CDR3 nucleotides are TGTGCCAGCAGCCAGGGTCCCTACGAGCAGTACTTC. This encodes CASSQGPYEQYF.

This clonotype was counted ten times or more. The chain carries TRBV29-1 and TRBJ1-2; 8 positions agree with TRBD1. Germline V gives CDR1 SQVTM, CDR2 ANQGSEA. There are 12 residues in the CDR3. The trim removed 7 bases at V and 8 bases at J, leaving 9 bases unmatched. CDR3 loop: CSARTGQRGYTF. In nucleotides, the CDR3 is TGCAGCGCTCGGACAGGGCAGCGGGGCTACACCTTC.

This clonotype has ten or more counts. This chain uses TRBV12-3 or TRBV12-4 with TRBJ2-7; D ambiguous. Trimming left V 4 bases short and J 3 bases short, with 4 bases between. The CDR3 totals 11 residues. The CDR3 DNA reads as TGTGCCAGCAGTTACAACTACGAGCAGTACTTC. This sequence encodes CASSYNYEQYF.

Ten or more counts support this clonotype. The rearrangement links TRBV9 to TRBJ2-1; D possibly matches TRBD1 or TRBD2 (5 bases each). Looked up from germline, CDR1 is SGDLS and CDR2 is YYNGEE. The CDR3 length is 12 residues. V gave up 0 bases and J gave up 15 bases, with 13 bases separating them. The CDR3 spells CASSVGRDGLFF. CDR3 in DNA: TGTGCCAGCAGCGTAGGACGGGACGGTTTGTTCTTC.

This clonotype was seen more than once but under ten times. The chain couples TRBV20-1 to TRBJ2-7, with D unclear. There are 11 residues in the CDR3. V lost 0 bases to trimming and J lost 9 bases, with 9 bases between them. Germline CDR1 is DFQATT and CDR2 is SNEGSKA (reference sequence). CDR3 coding DNA: TGCAGTGCTAGAGACCGGGCCGGGCAGTACTTC. It specifies CSARDRAGQYF.

This clonotype was detected many times. The CDR3 region is CASSFPQKRESGELFF. The CDR3 bases are TGCGCCAGCAGCTTCCCGCAGAAGCGGGAGTCCGGGGAGCTGTTTTTT. The chain has TRBV5-1 and TRBJ2-2, with 8 bases lining up with TRBD2. Germline assignment: CDR1 SGHRS and CDR2 YFSETQ. CDR3 length: 16 residues. Germline trimming cut 2 bases from V and 6 bases from J; bases unmatched to any gene: 9. The whole variable domain, filled in from reference TRBV5-1 and TRBJ2-2, reads KAGVTQTPRYLIKTRGQQVTLSCSPISGHRSVSWYQQTPGQGLQFLFEYFSETQRNKGNFPGRFSGRQFSNSRSEMNVSTLELGDSALYLCASSFPQKRESGELFFGEGSRLTVL.

This clonotype was detected many times. V gene TRBV29-1 combines with J gene TRBJ2-1; D not resolved. V was shortened by 3 bases and J by 3 bases, with 3 bases between the two germline ends. This CDR3 is 11 amino acids long. The V gene's germline CDR1 is SQVTM and CDR2 ANQGSEA. The CDR3 bases are TGCAGCGTTGACTACTACAATGAGCAGTTCTTC. It codes for CSVDYYNEQFF.

This chain links TRBV7-9 with TRBJ2-7; D ambiguous. The V gene lost 5 bases and the J gene lost 0 bases, with 8 bases spanning the gap. The CDR3 has 13 residues. Germline V gene sequence: CDR1 SEHNR, CDR2 FQNEAQ (reference sequence). CDR3 DNA: TGTGCCAGCAGCCGGCCGAGCTCCTACGAGCAGTACTTC. It yields the protein CASSRPSSYEQYF.

This clonotype was recorded many times. CDR3 amino acids: CSATRGGKVGELFF. CDR3 sequence (DNA): TGCAGTGCTACCCGGGGGGGAAAGGTCGGGGAGCTGTTTTTT. V and J are TRBV20-1 and TRBJ2-2; TRBD2 matches at 8 bases. Unmatched junction bases numbered 8, after V lost 4 bases and J lost 7 bases. CDR3 size: 14 residues. Germline CDR1 and CDR2: DFQATT and SNEGSKA (reference sequence).

The table lists this clonotype with many counts. The chain combines TRBV5-1 with TRBJ2-5, with D possibly being TRBD2 (5 bases). The CDR3 has 14 residues. Germline V gene sequence: CDR1 SGHRS, CDR2 YFSETQ. Trimming pared 6 bases from V and 2 bases from J, leaving 14 bases between. In DNA form, the CDR3 reads TGCGCCAGCACCGTGACGGGATTACAAGAGACCCAGTACTTC. It is translated as CASTVTGLQETQYF.

This clonotype came up many times. V and J are TRBV6-2 or TRBV6-3 and TRBJ1-5; TRBD1 matches 9 bases. The CDR3 extends over 13 amino acids. Germline values: CDR1 MNHEY, CDR2 SVGEGT. The V and J ends lost 2 bases and 11 bases, in that order; junction bases with no gene match: 4. The CDR3 DNA follows: TGTGCCAGCAGTTACGGACAGGGGAGGGCCCAGCATTTT. Translating it yields CASSYGQGRAQHF.

At least ten counts were recorded for this clonotype. V usage is TRBV7-6 and J usage is TRBJ1-1, with a tentative D call TRBD1 (5 bases). CDR1 and CDR2 (germline): SGHVS, FNYEAQ. The CDR3 spans 13 residues. With 5 bases removed from V and 4 bases from J, the gap between germline ends came to 11 bases. CDR3 amino acids: CASSQGIGTEAFF. The CDR3 nucleotides read TGTGCCAGCAGCCAGGGTATAGGCACTGAAGCTTTCTTT.

This clonotype showed up many times. The chain combines TRBV12-3 or TRBV12-4 with TRBJ1-3, with D maybe TRBD1 (5 bases). The CDR3 contains 15 residues. With 6 bases removed from V and 1 base from J, the gap between germline ends came to 13 bases. CDR3 nucleotides: TGTGCCAGCAGGTCTCGGGACGAATCTGGAAACACCATATATTTT. Translation: CASRSRDESGNTIYF.

The CDR3 nucleotides are TGTGCCAGCAGCGAGGAAGGGGGCGCCTTCACCATATATTTT. It is translated as CASSEEGGAFTIYF. V and J are TRBV7-9 and TRBJ1-3; 7 bases line up with TRBD1. Germline V lookup: CDR1 SEHNR, CDR2 FQNEAQ (reference sequence). V trimming: 5 bases; J trimming: 9 bases; junction bases outside the gene matches: 10. The CDR3 extends over 14 amino acids. The whole variable domain, filled in from reference TRBV7-9 and TRBJ1-3, reads DTGVSQNPRHKITKRGQNVTFRCDPISEHNRLYWYRQTLGQGPEFLTYFQNEAQLEKSRLLSDRFSAERPKGSFSTLEIQRTEQGDSAMYLCASSEEGGAFTIYFGEGSWLTVV.

This clonotype was seen at least ten times. The V gene is TRBV11-2, the J gene TRBJ1-1; perhaps TRBD1 as D (6 bases). The CDR3 is made up of 14 amino acids. CDR1 is SGHAT and CDR2 is FQNNGV in the germline V gene. V was clipped by 4 bases and J by 3 bases, with 12 bases between them. This CDR3 reads CASSWEEGDTEAFF. The CDR3 region has the DNA TGTGCCAGCAGCTGGGAGGAGGGGGACACTGAAGCTTTCTTT.